The 2 T cell receptor beta chains below all came from one sample that was sequenced in a study of regulatory T cells in long-lasting Graves disease. Time point noted: newly diagnosed GD, antithyroid drugs for less than 3 months. Scientists built the TCR library using RNA that was extracted from PBMCs. Relying on iRepertoire HTBI primers and Arm-PCR of CDR3 regions, the team built TCR beta libraries. TCRdb re-derived calls from the multiplex PCR reads in MiXCR, one entry per CDR3 protein. The profile shows about 420,000 distinct CDR3 sequences, around 17% of them singletons. These data also formed part of another study, on T cells in Graves' hyperthyroidism and ophthalmopathy.

The input for sequencing was peripheral blood mononuclear cells (PBMCs), taken at new diagnosis, from a patient treated with antithyroid drugs. Receptors originate from a woman between 18 and 29 years old with Graves disease.

This clonotype was seen repeatedly, ten times or more. This chain joins TRBV2 and TRBJ2-5; 7 bases line up with TRBD2. Near its end, the DNA agrees better with TRBJ2-1, so the J call may be wrong. CDR3 length: 16 amino acids. Germline values: CDR1 SNHLY, CDR2 FYNNEI. Here the CDR3 reads CASSEGGSGINNEQFF. In DNA form, the CDR3 reads TGTGCCAGCAGTGAAGGGGGGAGCGGGATAAACAATGAGCAGTTCTTC.

This clonotype was seen more than once but under ten times. The chain couples TRBV6-1 to TRBJ1-3, with D unresolved. The CDR3 has 16 residues. The germline V gene has CDR1 MNHNS and CDR2 SASEGT. Trimming cost V 6 bases and J 0 bases, with 15 bases left between them. The CDR3, as DNA: TGTGCCAGCAGGTCGGGCCTCGCAAACTCTGGAAACACCATATATTTT. Protein: CASRSGLANSGNTIYF.